This TCR beta chain was recorded in a study of radiation and T cells in renal cell carcinoma. The CDR3 runs 15 residues. Germline-derived CDR1 and CDR2 are MGHRA and YSYEKL. V lost 4 bases and J lost 0, with 10 bases in between. Time point reported: blood 2 weeks post-SBRT. Treatment described: 15 Gy SBRT to primary tumor, nephrectomy 4 weeks later. Method: immunoSEQ multiplex PCR; TCRdb's copy keeps in-frame clones and lacks some. The sample shows 120,000 or so clones, around 80% of them seen only once. The J gene is TRBJ1-3, the V gene TRBV4-1; no definite D call. This TCR was recovered from a man between 45 and 60 years old with renal cell carcinoma. The sequenced sample was blood, obtained from a patient whose treatment included radiotherapy and nephrectomy. The CDR3 here is CASSLGRHSGNTIYF. CDR3 in DNA: TGCGCCAGCAGCCTGGGCCGCCACTCTGGAAACACCATATATTTT.